What follows are 27 T cell receptor beta chains derived from one specimen sequenced in a study of T cell repertoires in aging, cancer and after chemotherapy. Rearranged V-D-J TRB sequences were amplified with a mixed TRB-A/B primer pool. Via MiXCR, TCRdb re-called the multiplex PCR reads, giving one row per CDR3 protein. Of some 14,000 distinct CDR3 sequences detected, roughly 26% appear once; the ten largest clones hold roughly 52%. The template was genomic DNA from peripheral blood, not RNA. Sequencing was performed on blood. Source of these receptors: a human donor in good health.

Within the sample, this clonotype is medium-sized. The J gene is TRBJ2-7, the V gene TRBV6-1; 8 bases match TRBD1. CDR1 and CDR2 (germline): MNHNS, SASEGT. J was trimmed by 2 bases and V by 4 bases; bases with no gene match: 1. The CDR3 runs 13 residues. The CDR3 protein is CASSAGQAYEQYF. The CDR3 DNA follows: TGTGCCAGCAGTGCGGGACAGGCCTACGAGCAGTACTTC.

The chain combines TRBV18 with TRBJ1-1, with no clear D. In germline, CDR1 is KGHSH, CDR2 LQKENI. V was pared by 1 base and J by 0 bases, with 9 bases between. The CDR3 is made up of 15 amino acids. CDR3 sequence reads: CASSPLQTMNTEAFF. The CDR3 region has the DNA TGTGCCAGCTCACCACTGCAGACAATGAACACTGAAGCTTTCTTT.

This clonotype was seen a handful of times. Its ends do not fully match the called genes, so a read error is possible. The gene calls are TRBV4-3 and TRBJ1-2; perhaps TRBD1 as D (5 bases). This CDR3 comprises 14 residues. CDR1 and CDR2 from the germline V gene are LGHNA and YSLEER. CDR3 nucleotide sequence: TGTGCCAGCAGCCAGGGCGACACCTCGGCTGGCTACACCTTC. Encoded protein: CASSQGDTSAGYTF.

The chain carries TRBV6-5 and TRBJ1-4; no firm D call. This CDR3 contains 14 residues. Trimming stripped 0 bases from V and 8 bases from J, with 10 bases between. Germline-derived CDR1 and CDR2 are MNHEY and SVGAGI. The CDR3 is CASSYSRFTEKLFF. DNA of the CDR3: TGTGCCAGCAGTTACTCTCGTTTTACCGAAAAACTGTTTTTT.

This clonotype was seen a few times. The rearrangement joins TRBV20-1 to TRBJ1-5; D is undetermined. CDR1 and CDR2 from the germline V gene are DFQATT and SNEGSKA (reference sequence). The CDR3 sequence is 14 residues long. V was pared by 6 bases and J by 0 bases, with 12 bases between. The CDR3, as DNA: TGCAGTGCCGGCAAGGGTAATAGCAATCAGCCCCAGCATTTT. Amino acids: CSAGKGNSNQPQHF.

The V gene is TRBV19, the J gene TRBJ2-5, with 10 positions matching TRBD1. The V and J ends lost 7 bases and 7 bases, in that order; junction bases with no gene match: 9. CDR1 and CDR2 from the germline V gene are LNHDA and SQIVND (reference sequence). The CDR3 sequence is 14 residues long. DNA for the CDR3: TGTGCCAGTAAAGGTCGACAGGGGGCTACGACCCAGTACTTC. Translated: CASKGRQGATTQYF.

Concerning this clonotype: At one of its ends the junction is not consistent with the germline gene, which may arise from a read error. The chain has TRBV24-1 and TRBJ2-3, with 11 bases that match TRBD2. Germline loops: CDR1 KGHDR, CDR2 SFDVKD. The CDR3 runs 13 residues. The CDR3 coding sequence is TGTGCCACCAGTGACAATCCTAGCGGGGGGCTGGTTTTT. Its protein is CATSDNPSGGLVF.

The chain combines TRBV6-2 or TRBV6-3 with TRBJ2-7, with 8 bases aligning to TRBD1. Germline loops: CDR1 MNHEY, CDR2 SVGEGT. The CDR3 runs to 20 residues. J was trimmed by 3 bases and V by 6 bases; bases with no gene match: 25. The CDR3 sequence: CASSIRDRPLIDRPIYEQYF. DNA for the CDR3: TGTGCCAGCAGCATCCGGGACAGGCCACTTATAGACCGCCCCATCTACGAGCAGTACTTC.

This clonotype was counted only a few times. This chain links TRBV11-2 with TRBJ1-1; D might be TRBD1 (5 bases). The CDR3 loop spans 13 amino acids. CDR1 is SGHAT and CDR2 is FQNNGV in the germline V gene. Trimming took off 1 base at V and 4 bases at J, with 7 bases between the two ends. This CDR3 reads CASSLAGRTEAFF. Written as DNA, the CDR3 is TGTGCCAGCAGCTTAGCAGGGCGCACTGAAGCTTTCTTT.

This clonotype was picked up a small number of times. The V call is TRBV6-2 or TRBV6-3, the J call TRBJ1-6; 7 bases are shared with TRBD1. The germline V gene has CDR1 MNHEY and CDR2 SVGEGT. J lost 9 bases, V lost 6 bases, and 8 bases had no gene match. CDR3 size: 14 residues. CDR3: CASRTRQGRSPLHF. The DNA for the CDR3 is TGTGCCAGCAGAACCCGACAGGGTCGTTCACCCCTCCACTTT.

The rearrangement uses TRBV14 and TRBJ2-5, with D perhaps matching TRBD2 (7 bases). CDR1 is SGHDN and CDR2 is FVKESK in the germline V gene. This CDR3 has 17 residues. With 0 bases removed from V and 3 bases from J, the gap between germline ends came to 17 bases. CDR3 sequence (DNA): TGTGCCAGCAGCCAAGACAGAAGGGGGGGAGGCAAAGAGACCCAGTACTTC. The encoded protein is CASSQDRRGGGKETQYF.

This clonotype is labeled as medium-sized. The chain couples TRBV20-1 to TRBJ1-6; D is undetermined. The germline V gene has CDR1 DFQATT and CDR2 SNEGSKA (reference sequence). This CDR3 spans 12 amino acids. Trimming stripped 0 bases from V and 13 bases from J, with 10 bases between. CDR3 in amino acids: CSARDGRYPLHF. CDR3 DNA sequence: TGCAGTGCTAGAGATGGCAGGTACCCCCTCCACTTT.

Only a few counts were recorded for this clonotype. The chain recombines TRBV7-2 with TRBJ2-3, with 7 bases identical to TRBD1. The CDR3 length is 15 residues. Germline lookup yields CDR1 SGHTA and CDR2 FQGNSA. V dropped 5 bases and J dropped 2; count of bases not matched to a gene: 7. The CDR3 bases are TGTGCCAGCAGCAAGGGGGCCAGGCTCACAGATACGCAGTATTTT. Translation gives CASSKGARLTDTQYF.

The table lists this clonotype with a few counts. This rearrangement joins TRBV7-9 to TRBJ2-7; D call uncertain. Trimming shortened V by 0 bases and J by 3 bases, and 9 bases separated the two germline ends. Per germline, CDR1 SEHNR and CDR2 FQNEAQ (reference sequence). CDR3 length equals 14 residues. The CDR3 loop reads CASSLASDGYEQYF. In DNA form, the CDR3 reads TGTGCCAGCAGCTTAGCATCTGACGGCTACGAGCAGTACTTC.

The CDR3 is CATSGGQPNQPQHF. In nucleotides, the CDR3 is TGTGCCACTTCAGGTGGGCAGCCTAATCAGCCCCAGCATTTT. This chain uses TRBV6-5 with TRBJ1-5; D ambiguous. The CDR3 runs to 14 residues. The germline V and J ends were trimmed by 10 bases and 4 bases, with 17 bases remaining between them. Germline CDR1 reads MNHEY; CDR2 reads SVGAGI.

The chain has TRBV12-5 and TRBJ1-2; the D is unclear. The CDR3 runs to 15 residues. The V gene's germline CDR1 is LGHNT and CDR2 FRNRAP. V lost 3 bases and J lost 7, with 18 bases in between. CDR3 amino acids: CASGLAAGLRGGYTF. CDR3 bases: TGTGCTAGTGGTTTAGCCGCCGGTTTGCGTGGTGGCTACACCTTC.

V and J are TRBV20-1 and TRBJ2-2; D is tentatively TRBD1 or TRBD2 (6 bases each). The V gene's germline CDR1 is DFQATT and CDR2 SNEGSKA (reference sequence). The CDR3 extends over 14 amino acids. Trimming shortened V by 4 bases and J by 6 bases, and 15 bases separated the two germline ends. The CDR3: CSAKGGIKAGELFF. The CDR3 DNA is TGCAGTGCTAAGGGGGGAATTAAGGCCGGGGAGCTGTTTTTT.

The chain has TRBV5-1 and TRBJ2-7; 8 bases map to TRBD1. Germline CDR1 is SGHRS and CDR2 is YFSETQ. V was pared by 4 bases and J by 6 bases, with 12 bases of the junction left unmatched. There are 15 residues in the CDR3. The CDR3: CASSVAGQGTSEQYF. The CDR3 DNA is TGCGCCAGCAGCGTTGCCGGACAGGGAACCAGCGAGCAGTACTTC.

The chain couples TRBV28 to TRBJ2-7, with 7 bases fitting TRBD1. V was clipped by 5 bases and J by 0 bases; unmatched bases: 4. Germline V gene data show CDR1 as MDHEN and CDR2 as SYDVKM. CDR3 size: 14 residues. CDR3 amino acids: CASSTTGDSYEQYF. CDR3 bases: TGTGCCAGCAGTACAACAGGGGACTCCTACGAGCAGTACTTC.

The V call is TRBV12-3 or TRBV12-4, the J call TRBJ2-4, with 8 bases that match TRBD1. V shed 5 bases and J 0 bases; nucleotides not matched to a gene: 9. The CDR3 loop spans 17 amino acids. The CDR3, as DNA: TGTGCCAGCAGTGAATGGACAGGGACGGGAGCCAAAAACATTCAGTACTTC. This codes for CASSEWTGTGAKNIQYF.

The rearrangement joins TRBV27 to TRBJ1-6; D remains ambiguous. The CDR3 is 14 amino acids. V was clipped by 3 bases and J by 6 bases, with 9 bases between them. Germline values: CDR1 MNHEY, CDR2 SMNVEV (reference sequence). CDR3 coding DNA: TGTGCCAGCAGTTTGCGCGTTTTTAATTCACCCCTCCACTTT. It is translated as CASSLRVFNSPLHF.

The rearrangement links TRBV19 to TRBJ1-1, with TRBD1 matching over 7 bases. This CDR3 has 15 residues. V was clipped by 6 bases and J by 5 bases; unmatched bases: 12. Germline V gene sequence: CDR1 LNHDA, CDR2 SQIVND (reference sequence). CDR3 protein: CASRAGGFLVTEAFF. As DNA, the CDR3 is TGTGCCAGTAGAGCAGGGGGTTTTCTGGTTACTGAAGCTTTCTTT.

This chain joins TRBV27 and TRBJ1-1; D gene uncertain. Trimming cost V 4 bases and J 0 bases, with 9 bases left between them. Germline V gene data show CDR1 as MNHEY and CDR2 as SMNVEV (reference sequence). The CDR3 consists of 14 residues. CDR3 region: CASSYSTMNTEAFF. CDR3 bases: TGTGCCAGCAGTTACTCGACCATGAACACTGAAGCTTTCTTT.

V and J are TRBV30 and TRBJ1-6; D gene unclear. Trimming removed 2 bases at V and 4 bases at J, with 15 bases between. Germline V CDR1 and CDR2: GTSNPN, SVGIG (reference sequence). The CDR3 extends over 16 amino acids. The CDR3 loop reads CAWSQMAAAYNSPLHF. Written as DNA, the CDR3 is TGTGCCTGGAGTCAAATGGCGGCAGCGTATAATTCACCCCTCCACTTT.

This chain joins TRBV10-3 and TRBJ2-7; a possible D gene is TRBD1 (5 bases). The germline V gene has CDR1 ENHRY and CDR2 SYGVKD. The CDR3 is 13 amino acids. Between the trimmed V and J ends, which lost 5 bases and 2 bases, there was a span of 10 bases. CDR3 nucleotide sequence: TGTGCCATCAGTCCCTTGACAGCCTACGAGCAGTACTTC. Its translation is CAISPLTAYEQYF.

V is TRBV7-2 and J is TRBJ2-5; 8 bases fit TRBD1. Germline trimming cut 5 bases from V and 1 base from J; bases unmatched to any gene: 3. Germline V gene lookup returns CDR1 SGHTA and CDR2 FQGNSA. This CDR3 has 14 amino acids. This chain's CDR3 is CASSHGTGQETQYF. The CDR3 nucleotides read TGTGCCAGCAGCCACGGGACAGGCCAAGAGACCCAGTACTTC. Full variable domain (remainder filled in from reference TRBV7-2 and TRBJ2-5): GAGVSQSPSNKVTEKGKDVELRCDPISGHTALYWYRQSLGQGLEFLIYFQGNSAPDKSGLPSDRFSAERTGGSVSTLTIQRTQQEDSAVYLCASSHGTGQETQYFGPGTRLLVL.

The V and J genes are TRBV11-1 and TRBJ1-1; D gene ambiguous. The length of the CDR3 is 15 residues. Trimming removed 5 bases at V and 1 base at J, with 14 bases between. The V gene's germline CDR1 is SGHAT and CDR2 FQDESV (reference sequence). DNA for the CDR3: TGTGCCAGCAGCCGGCTCTGGGCTGGGAACACTGAAGCTTTCTTT. Translation: CASSRLWAGNTEAFF.